This T cell receptor (beta chain) originates from a study of T cell responses to AZD1222 COVID-19 vaccine. The CDR3 runs to 16 residues. CDR1 is MNHEY and CDR2 is SMNVEV in the germline V gene (reference sequence). Unmatched junction bases numbered 10, after V lost 3 bases and J lost 5 bases. This clone was seen only once. Its matching antigen is unknown. Generated by immunoSEQ multiplex PCR, the TCRdb table keeps only in-frame clones and is missing some. Of 95,000 to 150,000 clones listed, 86% are singletons. Second-dose timings of about 4 or about 12 weeks were pooled. Study-wide points: White British donors predominated, females outnumbered males, and clonal diversity was possibly underestimated. Seropositivity was recorded at baseline in only six AZD1222 recipients. All repertoire sampling was performed exclusively after the peak T cell response.

Here the sequenced sample was peripheral blood, taken 28 days after the second AZD1222 dose. The rearrangement links TRBV27 to TRBJ1-2; 9 bases map to TRBD1. The TCR was taken from an adult who received the AZD1222 COVID-19 vaccine. This chain's CDR3 is CASSFGAGTGMYGYTF. As DNA, the CDR3 is TGTGCCAGCAGTTTTGGGGCCGGGACAGGGATGTATGGCTACACCTTC.